One and the same sample provided the 29 T cell receptor beta chains below, sequenced in a study of T cell responses to AZD1222 COVID-19 vaccine (dated by TCRdb to the early 2020s). The sample's time point label, decoded: baseline before first vaccination. Library creation used the immunoSEQ multiplex PCR assay. The immuneACCESS repertoire file appears here via TCRdb, limited to in-frame rearrangements. These files lack a portion of the clones; in checked studies, under half of the deficit traces to unresolved V genes, and the cause of the others is not known. Here the sample has approximately 70,000 clones; 75% to 90% occur a single time. Of the sample, less than 3% falls within the top ten clones. The material was peripheral blood, obtained on day 0 of AZD1222 vaccination. Receptors were obtained from an adult in good health.

The chain uses TRBV27 and TRBJ2-7, with D possibly TRBD2 on 5 matching bases. This CDR3 is 13 amino acids long. The germline V gene encodes CDR1 MNHEY and CDR2 SMNVEV (reference sequence). With 6 bases removed from V and 2 bases from J, the gap between germline ends came to 11 bases. The DNA of the CDR3 is TGTGCCAGCAGAGGACGGACTCCCTACGAGCAGTACTTC. Residues: CASRGRTPYEQYF.

The chain recombines TRBV7-9 with TRBJ1-4; D is possibly TRBD1 (5 bases). V lost 7 bases, J lost 8 bases, and 17 bases lay in between. This CDR3 has 14 residues. Germline loops: CDR1 SEHNR, CDR2 FQNEAQ (reference sequence). CDR3 amino acids: CASTGTAGGEKLFF. The DNA for the CDR3 is TGTGCCAGCACCGGGACCGCGGGGGGAGAAAAACTGTTTTTT.

The chain combines TRBV10-3 with TRBJ1-1; 9 nucleotides align to TRBD1. The junction had 0 bases not matched to a gene; V was cut back by 4 bases and J by 6 bases. Per germline, CDR1 ENHRY and CDR2 SYGVKD. The CDR3 extends over 12 amino acids. This CDR3 reads CAISGQGAEAFF. The CDR3 DNA sequence: TGTGCCATCAGTGGACAGGGGGCTGAAGCTTTCTTT.

J is TRBJ1-6 and V is TRBV6-5; 7 nucleotides line up with TRBD1. The germline CDR1 and CDR2 sequences are MNHEY and SVGAGI. The CDR3 is 11 residues long. Trimming took 6 bases from V and 15 from J; bases not matched to a gene: 5. The CDR3 spells CASRTTGNLHF. CDR3 DNA: TGTGCCAGCAGGACGACAGGGAACCTCCACTTT.

The chain couples TRBV7-8 to TRBJ1-5; D not resolved. The V gene's germline CDR1 is SGHVS and CDR2 FQNEAQ. Trimming took 0 bases from V and 2 from J, leaving 11 bases between them. This CDR3 contains 16 residues. The CDR3 here is CASSLAGFSGNQPQHF. The CDR3 DNA reads TGTGCCAGCAGCTTAGCTGGGTTCTCCGGCAATCAGCCCCAGCATTTT.

The rearrangement joins TRBV5-8 to TRBJ2-1; 7 positions match TRBD1. The germline gives CDR1 SGHTS, CDR2 YDEGEE. The V gene end was trimmed by 4 bases and the J gene end by 6 bases; junction bases not matched to a gene: 7. The length of the CDR3 is 14 residues. CDR3 sequence reads: CASSQLTGVNEQFF. In nucleotides, the CDR3 is TGTGCCAGCAGCCAACTTACAGGGGTCAATGAGCAGTTCTTC.

The chain uses TRBV11-2 and TRBJ1-2; possible D gene TRBD1, 5 bases. Deletions cut 0 bases from V and 4 bases from J, with 12 bases between. Germline CDR1 and CDR2: SGHAT and FQNNGV. CDR3 length equals 15 residues. The CDR3 here is CASSLEAGRFYGYTF. Written as DNA, the CDR3 is TGTGCCAGCAGCTTAGAGGCGGGGCGCTTCTATGGCTACACCTTC.

The J gene is TRBJ2-2, the V gene TRBV19; no definite D call. The V gene's germline CDR1 is LNHDA and CDR2 SQIVND (reference sequence). CDR3 length: 16 residues. The V end was cut by 3 bases, the J end by 0 bases, with 11 bases between. CDR3 coding DNA: TGTGCCAGTAGTATTGGGATGAAGGCGAACACCGGGGAGCTGTTTTTT. Protein sequence: CASSIGMKANTGELFF.

The gene calls are TRBV14 and TRBJ2-1; TRBD1 aligns across 10 bases. CDR1 is SGHDN and CDR2 is FVKESK in the germline V gene. This CDR3 is built from 15 residues. V gave up 1 base and J gave up 9 bases; unmatched junction bases: 6. The CDR3 sequence: CASSQVTGGGSEQFF. Written as DNA, the CDR3 is TGTGCCAGCAGCCAAGTGACAGGGGGCGGTTCTGAGCAGTTCTTC.

In this sample, this clone turned up once. V and J are TRBV6-4 and TRBJ1-5; D unresolved. This CDR3 contains 13 residues. V lost 6 bases to trimming and J lost 4 bases, with 10 bases between them. The germline V gene has CDR1 MRHNA and CDR2 SNTAGT. CDR3 region: CASSLWSNQPQHF. The CDR3 DNA follows: TGTGCCAGCAGCTTATGGTCTAATCAGCCCCAGCATTTT.

The chain couples TRBV6-5 to TRBJ1-4, with 12 bases identical to TRBD1. This CDR3 has 14 residues. Germline CDR1 and CDR2: MNHEY and SVGAGI. The J segment lost 12 bases and the V segment lost 4 bases, leaving 6 bases of the junction unmatched. CDR3 coding DNA: TGTGCCAGCAGTTCCGGGACAGGGGGCGCCGAACTGTTTTTT. As protein: CASSSGTGGAELFF.

J is TRBJ1-1 and V is TRBV28, with unresolved D. Germline-derived CDR1 and CDR2 are MDHEN and SYDVKM. V was clipped by 2 bases and J by 9 bases, with 13 bases between them. CDR3 length: 13 residues. The CDR3 region is CASSLRDGPKAFF. The CDR3 bases are TGTGCCAGCAGTTTACGTGACGGACCCAAAGCTTTCTTT.

The gene calls are TRBV5-4 and TRBJ2-5; 7 nucleotides agree with TRBD2. V lost 1 base to trimming and J lost 7 bases; unmatched junction nucleotides: 4. The CDR3 has 13 amino acids. Germline assignment: CDR1 SGHNT and CDR2 YYREEE (reference sequence). The CDR3 spells CASSLLGEGTQYF. CDR3 coding DNA: TGTGCCAGCAGCTTGTTGGGGGAGGGGACCCAGTACTTC.

The chain joins TRBV6-1 to TRBJ2-7, with 9 bases fitting TRBD2. The CDR3 is 15 amino acids. With 2 bases clipped from V and 5 bases from J, the junction kept 7 bases outside the gene matches. Germline V gene lookup returns CDR1 MNHNS and CDR2 SASEGT. CDR3 nucleotides: TGTGCCAGCAGTGAATTAGCGGGACTAGCACACGAGCAGTACTTC. As protein: CASSELAGLAHEQYF.

The gene calls are TRBV7-6 and TRBJ2-5; 9 bases map to TRBD1. The CDR3 length is 15 residues. Trimming removed 5 bases from V and 2 bases from J; junction bases left unmatched: 6. Germline CDR1 is SGHVS and CDR2 is FNYEAQ. The DNA for the CDR3 is TGTGCCAGCAGCCAGCCGGGACAGGGTCAAGAGACCCAGTACTTC. Its translation: CASSQPGQGQETQYF.

The chain carries TRBV30 and TRBJ2-1; D tentatively fits TRBD1 or TRBD2 (5 bases each). Deletions cut 5 bases from V and 0 bases from J, with 14 bases between. The CDR3 extends over 15 amino acids. The germline CDR1 and CDR2 sequences are GTSNPN and SVGIG (reference sequence). The CDR3 region has the DNA TGTGCCTGGGTGGTTGGGGGTCCCTCCTACAATGAGCAGTTCTTC. Its protein product is CAWVVGGPSYNEQFF. Looking up the rest from reference TRBV30 and TRBJ2-1 gives the full variable domain: SQTIHQWPATLVQPVGSPLSLECTVEGTSNPNLYWYRQAAGRGLQLLFYSVGIGQISSEVPQNLSASRPQDRQFILSSKKLLLSDSGFYLCAWVVGGPSYNEQFFGPGTRLTVL.

The rearrangement uses TRBV19 and TRBJ2-2; D is uncertain. The CDR3 covers 13 residues. The germline V gene has CDR1 LNHDA and CDR2 SQIVND (reference sequence). V lost 5 bases, J lost 4 bases, and 8 bases lay in between. The CDR3 loop is CASSPSPTGELFF. CDR3 bases: TGTGCCAGTAGTCCAAGTCCCACCGGGGAGCTGTTTTTT. The full variable domain, its missing parts supplied by reference TRBV19 and TRBJ2-2, is DGGITQSPKYLFRKEGQNVTLSCEQNLNHDAMYWYRQDPGQGLRLIYYSQIVNDFQKGDIAEGYSVSREKKESFPLTVTSAQKNPTAFYLCASSPSPTGELFFGEGSRLTVL.

The chain employs TRBV27 and TRBJ1-2, with 8 positions matching TRBD1. The CDR3 length is 17 residues. Per the germline V gene, CDR1 is MNHEY and CDR2 is SMNVEV (reference sequence). V was clipped by 4 bases and J by 2 bases; unmatched bases: 12. This chain's CDR3 is CASSSQTGAITNYGYTF. In nucleotides, the CDR3 is TGTGCCAGCAGTTCACAGACAGGGGCCATAACAAACTATGGCTACACCTTC.

The CDR3 nucleotides read TGTGCCAGCAGCGTAGACAGGGACGATAACTATGGCTACACCTTC. Amino acid sequence: CASSVDRDDNYGYTF. The gene calls are TRBV9 and TRBJ1-2, with a tentative D call TRBD1 (6 bases). The CDR3 has 15 amino acids. The V end lost 0 bases, the J end lost 1 base, and 10 bases lay between the germline ends. CDR1 and CDR2 from the germline V gene are SGDLS and YYNGEE.

The sample holds a few counts of this clone. This chain uses TRBV14 with TRBJ2-1, with 7 bases that match TRBD1. Looked up from germline, CDR1 is SGHDN and CDR2 is FVKESK. V shed 1 base, J shed 5 bases, and the junction held 5 bases outside the gene matches. The CDR3 contains 15 residues. The CDR3 spells CASSQGQGRNNEQFF. CDR3 nucleotide sequence: TGTGCCAGCAGCCAAGGACAGGGCCGTAACAATGAGCAGTTCTTC.

The CDR3 DNA reads as TGTGCCAGCAGCCCCCAGGTTGCTTCCGAGCAGTACTTC. This sequence encodes CASSPQVASEQYF. V is TRBV7-8 and J is TRBJ2-7; D is ambiguous. Germline CDR1 and CDR2: SGHVS and FQNEAQ. This CDR3 has 13 amino acids. V lost 5 bases, J lost 6 bases, and 14 bases lay in between.

In its sample, this clone was seen a few times. The chain has TRBV2 and TRBJ2-7; TRBD1 aligns across 9 bases. In germline, CDR1 is SNHLY, CDR2 FYNNEI. With V trimmed by 4 bases and J by 4 bases, 5 bases remained unmatched. This CDR3 region has 14 residues. The CDR3 here is CASSVQGAMYEQYF. The DNA for the CDR3 is TGTGCCAGCAGTGTACAGGGGGCGATGTACGAGCAGTACTTC.

This chain joins TRBV20-1 and TRBJ1-5; D unclear. This CDR3 spans 13 amino acids. Germline loops: CDR1 DFQATT, CDR2 SNEGSKA (reference sequence). V was pared by 3 bases and J by 6 bases, with 12 bases between. The chain's CDR3 is CSASRLAGQPQHF. The DNA for the CDR3 is TGCAGTGCTAGTAGATTGGCTGGTCAGCCCCAGCATTTT.

The chain is built from TRBV11-3 and TRBJ2-2; possible D gene TRBD2, 5 bases. Germline CDR1 SGHNT, CDR2 YENEEA. V lost 5 bases to trimming and J lost 7 bases, with 11 bases between them. The CDR3 contains 13 residues. The CDR3: CASSARRDGELFF. CDR3 DNA sequence: TGTGCCAGCAGCGCAAGACGGGACGGGGAGCTGTTTTTT.

The chain employs TRBV4-2 and TRBJ1-5; TRBD1 matches 8 bases. The length of the CDR3 is 15 residues. The V gene's germline CDR1 is LGHNA and CDR2 YNFKEQ. The V segment lost 1 base and the J segment 2 bases; nucleotides outside the gene matches: 1. This CDR3 is CASSQATGGNQPQHF. Written as DNA, the CDR3 is TGTGCCAGCAGCCAAGCGACAGGGGGCAATCAGCCCCAGCATTTT.

V is TRBV18 and J is TRBJ1-1; TRBD1 might be the D (5 bases). CDR1 and CDR2 from the germline V gene are KGHSH and LQKENI. The ends were cut back, 0 bases at V and 1 base at J, with 6 bases in the middle. The CDR3 extends over 14 amino acids. CDR3 in DNA: TGTGCCAGCTCACCACCCCAGGGGAACACTGAAGCTTTCTTT. Translated: CASSPPQGNTEAFF.

The rearrangement uses TRBV7-3 and TRBJ2-2, with D perhaps TRBD2 (5 bases). Germline loops: CDR1 SGHTA, CDR2 FQGTGA. V was clipped by 7 bases and J by 5 bases, with 11 bases between them. The length of the CDR3 is 13 residues. CDR3 sequence (DNA): TGTGCCAGCACCCTACTAGGAACCGGGGAGCTGTTTTTT. This codes for CASTLLGTGELFF.

A remark on this clone: Other nucleotide sequences in the sample specify the same CDR3. V and J are TRBV18 and TRBJ1-1, with a weak D call TRBD1 (6 bases). Trimming pared 5 bases from V and 1 base from J, leaving 8 bases between. CDR3 length equals 13 residues. Germline V CDR1 and CDR2: KGHSH, LQKENI. CDR3 coding DNA: TGTGCCAGCTCATCACAGGGGAACACTGAAGCTTTCTTT. It yields the protein CASSSQGNTEAFF.

The gene calls are TRBV5-4 and TRBJ2-2; 8 positions match TRBD1. The CDR3 totals 15 residues. Germline CDR1 and CDR2: SGHNT and YYREEE (reference sequence). The J segment lost 3 bases and the V segment lost 2 bases, leaving 3 bases of the junction unmatched. This CDR3 is CASSFRQGYTGELFF. CDR3 DNA: TGTGCCAGCAGCTTCAGACAGGGGTACACCGGGGAGCTGTTTTTT.